This T cell receptor (beta chain) was recorded in a study of shared clonotypes between healthy human individuals. The CDR3 totals 14 residues. Germline lookup yields CDR1 MNHNS and CDR2 SASEGT. After removal of 8 bases from V and 2 bases from J, the junction contained 6 bases not matched to a gene. Researchers divided each subset's genomic DNA evenly across several immunoSEQ plates. TCRdb's copy holds only in-frame clones and misses some; the assay was immunoSEQ multiplex PCR. The profile covers roughly 2.1 million clones, with 93% appearing a single time and 1.5% to 2% taken by the ten largest. The study's findings and limits: What naive subsets generally showed was a larger estimated richness than memory subsets showed. Enrolling few donors narrowed the genetic and exposure-history diversity that was represented.

With respect to this clone: Its antigen is unknown.

Naive CD8 cells, CD45RO-negative and positively selected for CCR7, excluded terminally differentiated effector memory CD45RA+ cells. The sample consisted of naive CD8+ T cells from PBMCs. This TCR was sampled from a man younger than 35 in good health. Some clones in this sample may be carry-over from other donors' samples. The rearrangement links TRBV6-1 to TRBJ2-1, with 7 positions matching TRBD2. Here the CDR3 DNA reads TGTGCCAGCTACGAGCGGGGCCCCTACAATGAGCAGTTCTTC. It encodes CASYERGPYNEQFF.